These T cell receptor beta chains were read from a single sample in a study of CD8 T cells in Susac syndrome. TCRdb redid the calling of the immunoSEQ multiplex PCR reads with MiXCR, one entry per CDR3 protein. The sample includes about 210,000 distinct CDR3 sequences, approximately 95% seen only once; the top ten take 0.082%. The material sequenced was CD4+ T cells from PBMCs. The receptors were sampled from a human donor with multiple sclerosis. Both conserved end residues are part of each CDR3. D genes are given only for firm matches. Not every row has a clone size; where given, it reads once, few, many or a size class.

TRBJ1-2 | . | few | TRBV14 | CASSPDGNYGYTF | TGTGCCAGCAGCCCAGATGGGAACTATGGCTACACCTTC
TRBJ1-2 | . | . | TRBV5-1 | CASSLVASTGGYTF | TGCGCCAGCAGCTTAGTGGCTTCCACAGGAGGCTACACCTTC
TRBJ2-7 | . | . | TRBV30 | CAWSSGGPVNEQYF | TGTGCCTGGAGCTCCGGGGGGCCTGTTAACGAGCAGTACTTC
TRBJ2-3 | TRBD2 | . | TRBV25-1 | CASRSYIAGAVDTQYF | TGTGCCAGCAGGAGTTACATAGCGGGGGCCGTAGATACGCAGTATTTT
TRBJ1-5 | . | . | TRBV20-1 | CSAPLGAGNQPQHF | TGCAGTGCTCCCTTGGGGGCAGGGAATCAGCCCCAGCATTTT
TRBJ2-1 | . | few | TRBV20-1 | CSARGRSYNEQFF | TGCAGTGCTAGAGGCAGGTCCTACAATGAGCAGTTCTTC
TRBJ2-5 | . | . | TRBV29-1 | CSFQGFGEETQYF | TGCAGCTTCCAGGGGTTTGGGGAAGAGACCCAGTACTTC
TRBJ1-2 | . | . | TRBV5-4 | CASSQLYTEGYGYTF | TGTGCCAGCAGCCAGCTATATACCGAGGGCTATGGCTACACCTTC
TRBJ2-1 | . | once | TRBV29-1 | CSVEIRKLYNEQFF | TGCAGCGTTGAGATCAGAAAACTATACAATGAGCAGTTCTTC
TRBJ2-1 | TRBD2 | . | TRBV24-1 | CATSDPLAGGRENEQFF | TGTGCCACCAGTGATCCACTAGCGGGGGGGCGGGAGAATGAGCAGTTCTTC
TRBJ1-5 | . | . | TRBV20-1 | CSAVGMNGFSWQPQHF | TGCAGTGCGGTGGGCATGAATGGGTTCTCTTGGCAGCCCCAGCATTTT
TRBJ2-1 | . | few | TRBV7-3 | CASSLTVDNEQFF | TGTGCCAGCAGCTTGACAGTGGACAATGAGCAGTTCTTC
TRBJ2-1 | TRBD1 | once | TRBV29-1 | CSGLRGQGYNEQFF | TGCAGCGGCCTGAGGGGACAGGGCTACAATGAGCAGTTCTTC
TRBJ2-5 | . | . | TRBV3-1 | CASSSIVKTQYF | TGTGCCAGCAGCTCTATAGTGAAGACCCAGTACTTC
TRBJ2-6 | . | . | TRBV20-1 | CSARIDSGANVLTF | TGCAGTGCGCGGATTGACTCTGGGGCCAACGTCCTGACTTTC
TRBJ1-5 | TRBD1 | . | TRBV5-1 | CASSTGANQPQHF | TGCGCCAGTAGCACAGGGGCAAATCAGCCCCAGCATTTT
TRBJ2-1 | . | . | TRBV6-5 | CASKGFRDNEQFF | TGTGCCAGCAAAGGTTTTCGCGACAATGAGCAGTTCTTC
TRBJ2-5 | TRBD2 | . | TRBV20-1 | CSARAGGRETQYF | TGCAGTGCTAGAGCGGGGGGGCGGGAGACCCAGTACTTC
TRBJ2-5 | TRBD2 | . | TRBV29-1 | CSVEDGGGWETQYF | TGCAGCGTTGAAGACGGGGGGGGCTGGGAGACCCAGTACTTC
TRBJ2-5 | . | . | TRBV30 | CAWSVLVGGETQYF | TGTGCCTGGAGTGTACTGGTAGGCGGGGAGACCCAGTACTTC
TRBJ2-7 | . | . | TRBV5-6 | CASSFPLSSYEQYF | TGTGCCAGCAGCTTCCCGCTGAGCTCCTACGAGCAGTACTTC
TRBJ1-2 | . | . | TRBV15 | CATSMGGPNYGYTF | TGTGCCACCAGCATGGGCGGACCTAATTATGGCTACACCTTC
TRBJ2-1 | . | . | TRBV29-1 | CSAALNNEQFF | TGCAGCGCGGCCCTAAACAATGAGCAGTTCTTC
TRBJ1-4 | TRBD1 | . | TRBV29-1 | CSVSTGGNEKLFF | TGCAGCGTTTCGACAGGGGGCAATGAAAAACTGTTTTTT
TRBJ1-5 | TRBD1 | . | TRBV30 | CAWSVGGQGSNQPQHF | TGTGCCTGGAGTGTTGGAGGACAGGGGAGCAATCAGCCCCAGCATTTT
TRBJ2-5 | . | . | TRBV18 | CASSPRQEETQYF | TGTGCCAGCTCACCACGGCAGGAAGAGACCCAGTACTTC
TRBJ1-5 | . | . | TRBV12-3/TRBV12-4 | CASSFDGGSSNQPQHF | TGTGCCAGCAGTTTCGACGGAGGCTCGAGCAATCAGCCCCAGCATTTT
TRBJ2-1 | . | . | TRBV24-1 | CATSDNGRGRIGEQFF | TGTGCCACCAGTGATAACGGGAGGGGGCGTATCGGTGAGCAGTTCTTC
TRBJ1-2 | . | once | TRBV18 | CASSPSTGNYGYTF | TGTGCCAGCTCACCGTCTACAGGGAACTATGGCTACACCTTC
TRBJ1-2 | . | . | TRBV12-3/TRBV12-4 | CASSLSTSNYGYTF | TGTGCCAGCAGTTTAAGTACAAGTAACTATGGCTACACCTTC